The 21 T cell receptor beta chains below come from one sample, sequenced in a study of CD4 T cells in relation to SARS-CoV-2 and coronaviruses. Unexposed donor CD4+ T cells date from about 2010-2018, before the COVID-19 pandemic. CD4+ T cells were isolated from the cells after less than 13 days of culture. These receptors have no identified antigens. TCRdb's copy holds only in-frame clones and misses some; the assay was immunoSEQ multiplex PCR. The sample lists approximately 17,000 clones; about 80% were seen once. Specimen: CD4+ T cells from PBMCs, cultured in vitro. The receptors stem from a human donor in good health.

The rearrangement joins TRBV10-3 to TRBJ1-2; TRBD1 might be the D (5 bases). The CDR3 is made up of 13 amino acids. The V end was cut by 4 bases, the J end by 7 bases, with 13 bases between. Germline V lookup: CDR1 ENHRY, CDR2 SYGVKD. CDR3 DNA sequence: TGTGCCATCAGTGGCAGGGAGAGTTTTGGCTACACCTTC. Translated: CAISGRESFGYTF.

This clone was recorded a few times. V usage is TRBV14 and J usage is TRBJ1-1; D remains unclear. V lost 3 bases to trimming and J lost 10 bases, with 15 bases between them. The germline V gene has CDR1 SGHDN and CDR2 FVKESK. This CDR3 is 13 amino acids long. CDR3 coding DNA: TGTGCCAGCAGCCAGAGGCGGGAGACGGTAGCTTTCTTT. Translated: CASSQRRETVAFF.

The CDR3 bases are TGTGCCAGCAGTGAGGGTTTTGATTCACCCCTCCACTTT. This translates into CASSEGFDSPLHF. The chain couples TRBV25-1 to TRBJ1-6, with D unclear. Germline V lookup: CDR1 MGHDK, CDR2 SYGVNS. V gave up 3 bases and J gave up 8 bases, with 8 bases separating them. The CDR3 runs to 13 residues.

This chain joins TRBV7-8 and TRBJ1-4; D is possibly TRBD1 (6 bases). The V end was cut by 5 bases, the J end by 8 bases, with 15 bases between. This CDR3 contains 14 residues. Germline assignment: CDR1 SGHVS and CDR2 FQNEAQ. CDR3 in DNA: TGTGCCAGCAGCCCTGGACAGAGAGGCGAAAAACTGTTTTTT. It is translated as CASSPGQRGEKLFF.

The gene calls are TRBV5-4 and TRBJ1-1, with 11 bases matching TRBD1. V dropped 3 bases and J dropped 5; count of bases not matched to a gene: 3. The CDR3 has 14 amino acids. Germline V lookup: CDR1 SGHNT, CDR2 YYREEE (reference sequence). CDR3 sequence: CASSYGDRGTEAFF. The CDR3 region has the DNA TGTGCCAGCAGCTACGGGGACAGGGGGACTGAAGCTTTCTTT.

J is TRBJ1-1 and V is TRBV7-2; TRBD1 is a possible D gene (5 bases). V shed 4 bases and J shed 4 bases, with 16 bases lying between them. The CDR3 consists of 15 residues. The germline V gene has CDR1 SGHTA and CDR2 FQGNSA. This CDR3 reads CASSYGTERSTEAFF. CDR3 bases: TGTGCCAGCAGCTACGGGACGGAACGGAGCACTGAAGCTTTCTTT. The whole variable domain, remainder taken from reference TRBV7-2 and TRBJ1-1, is GAGVSQSPSNKVTEKGKDVELRCDPISGHTALYWYRQSLGQGLEFLIYFQGNSAPDKSGLPSDRFSAERTGGSVSTLTIQRTQQEDSAVYLCASSYGTERSTEAFFGQGTRLTVV.

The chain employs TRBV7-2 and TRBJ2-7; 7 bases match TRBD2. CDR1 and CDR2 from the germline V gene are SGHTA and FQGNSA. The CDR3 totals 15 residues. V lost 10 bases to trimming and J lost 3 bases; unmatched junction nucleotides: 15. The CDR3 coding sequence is TGTGCCAACCACAACTTGGCTAGCGGCCTCTACGAGCAGTACTTC. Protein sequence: CANHNLASGLYEQYF. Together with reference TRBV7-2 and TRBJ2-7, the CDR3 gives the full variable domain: GAGVSQSPSNKVTEKGKDVELRCDPISGHTALYWYRQSLGQGLEFLIYFQGNSAPDKSGLPSDRFSAERTGGSVSTLTIQRTQQEDSAVYLCANHNLASGLYEQYFGPGTRLTVT.

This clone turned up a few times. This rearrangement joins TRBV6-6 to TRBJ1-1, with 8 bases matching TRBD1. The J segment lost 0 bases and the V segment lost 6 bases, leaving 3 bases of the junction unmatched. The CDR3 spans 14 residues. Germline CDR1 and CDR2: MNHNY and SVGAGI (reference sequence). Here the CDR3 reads CASRPGQVNTEAFF. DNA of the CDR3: TGTGCCAGCAGGCCGGGACAGGTGAACACTGAAGCTTTCTTT.

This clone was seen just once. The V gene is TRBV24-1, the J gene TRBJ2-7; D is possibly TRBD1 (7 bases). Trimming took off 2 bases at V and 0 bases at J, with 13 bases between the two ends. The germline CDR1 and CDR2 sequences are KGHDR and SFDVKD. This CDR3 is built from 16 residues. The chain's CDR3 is CATSDSGRGASYEQYF. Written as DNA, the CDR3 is TGTGCCACCAGTGATTCAGGCAGGGGGGCCTCCTACGAGCAGTACTTC.

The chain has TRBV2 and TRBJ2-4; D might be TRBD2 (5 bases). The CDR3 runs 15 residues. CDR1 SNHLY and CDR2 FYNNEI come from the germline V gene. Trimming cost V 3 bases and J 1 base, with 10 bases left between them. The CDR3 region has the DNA TGTGCCAGCAGTGACCCGGGGATGGCCAAAAACATTCAGTACTTC. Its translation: CASSDPGMAKNIQYF.

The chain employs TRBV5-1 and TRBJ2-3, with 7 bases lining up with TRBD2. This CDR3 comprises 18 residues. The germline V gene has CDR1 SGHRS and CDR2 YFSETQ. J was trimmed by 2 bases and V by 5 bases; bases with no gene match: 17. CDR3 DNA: TGCGCCAGCAGGCTTGGGTACTCTGGGCTAGCGGTCACAGATACGCAGTATTTT. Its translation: CASRLGYSGLAVTDTQYF.

This CDR3 is CASSSQGPTGELFF. The CDR3 nucleotides are TGTGCCAGCAGCTCCCAGGGGCCTACCGGGGAGCTGTTTTTT. V usage is TRBV7-3 and J usage is TRBJ2-2; perhaps TRBD1 as D (6 bases). This CDR3 spans 14 amino acids. Looked up from germline, CDR1 is SGHTA and CDR2 is FQGTGA. V was trimmed by 4 bases and J by 5 bases, leaving 11 bases between them.

This CDR3 is CASSKTPDRGGYEQYF. In DNA, the CDR3 is TGTGCCAGTAGTAAAACCCCGGACAGGGGCGGCTACGAGCAGTACTTC. The rearrangement joins TRBV19 to TRBJ2-7; 9 bases match TRBD1. V lost 4 bases and J lost 3; bases outside the gene matches: 10. Germline CDR1 LNHDA, CDR2 SQIVND (reference sequence). The CDR3 has 16 amino acids.

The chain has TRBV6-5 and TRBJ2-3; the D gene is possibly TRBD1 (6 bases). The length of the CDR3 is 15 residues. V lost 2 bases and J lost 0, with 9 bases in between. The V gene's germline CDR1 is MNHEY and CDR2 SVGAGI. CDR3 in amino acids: CASSYGTTSTDTQYF. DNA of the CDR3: TGTGCCAGCAGTTACGGGACAACTAGCACAGATACGCAGTATTTT.

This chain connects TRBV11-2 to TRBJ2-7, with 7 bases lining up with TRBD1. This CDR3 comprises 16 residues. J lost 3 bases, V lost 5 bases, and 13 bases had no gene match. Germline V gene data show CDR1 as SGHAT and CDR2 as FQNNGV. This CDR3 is CASSPTNRQGRYEQYF. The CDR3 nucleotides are TGTGCCAGCAGCCCGACAAATCGACAGGGTCGCTACGAGCAGTACTTC.

CDR3 nucleotides: TGCGCCAGCAGCCGACAGGGGAACCAAGAGACCCAGTACTTC. Amino acids: CASSRQGNQETQYF. The chain combines TRBV5-1 with TRBJ2-5, with 8 bases matching TRBD1. V was clipped by 4 bases and J by 0 bases; unmatched bases: 2. This CDR3 spans 14 amino acids. Per germline, CDR1 SGHRS and CDR2 YFSETQ.

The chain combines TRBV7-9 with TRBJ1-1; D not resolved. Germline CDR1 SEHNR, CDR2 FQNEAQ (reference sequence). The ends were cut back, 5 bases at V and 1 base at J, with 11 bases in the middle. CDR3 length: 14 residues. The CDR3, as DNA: TGTGCCAGCAGCCCGTTGACTGAGAACACTGAAGCTTTCTTT. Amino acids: CASSPLTENTEAFF.

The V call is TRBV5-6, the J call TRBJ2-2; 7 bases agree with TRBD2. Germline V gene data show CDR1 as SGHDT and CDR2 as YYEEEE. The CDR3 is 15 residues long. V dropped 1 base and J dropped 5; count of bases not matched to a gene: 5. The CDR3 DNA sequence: TGTGCCAGCAGCTTGAGCGGGATGCCGACCGGGGAGCTGTTTTTT. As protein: CASSLSGMPTGELFF.

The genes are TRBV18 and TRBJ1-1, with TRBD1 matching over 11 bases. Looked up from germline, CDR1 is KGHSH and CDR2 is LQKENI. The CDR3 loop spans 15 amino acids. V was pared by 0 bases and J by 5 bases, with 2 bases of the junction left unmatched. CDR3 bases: TGTGCCAGCTCACCACCCGGGACAGGGGGGACTGAAGCTTTCTTT. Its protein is CASSPPGTGGTEAFF.

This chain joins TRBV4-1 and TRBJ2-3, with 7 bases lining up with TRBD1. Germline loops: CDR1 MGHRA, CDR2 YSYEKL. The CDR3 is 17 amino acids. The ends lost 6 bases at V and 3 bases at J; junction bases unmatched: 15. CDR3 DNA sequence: TGCGCCAGCAGGCGACTGGTGGGTGGCAGGGGGACAGATACGCAGTATTTT. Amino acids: CASRRLVGGRGTDTQYF.

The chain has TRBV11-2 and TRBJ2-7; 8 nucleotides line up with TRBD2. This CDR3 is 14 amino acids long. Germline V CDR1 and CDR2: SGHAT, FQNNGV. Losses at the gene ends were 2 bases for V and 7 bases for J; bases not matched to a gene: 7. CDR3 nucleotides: TGTGCCAGCAGCTTAAATCCGGGAGGGCCGGAGCAGTACTTC. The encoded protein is CASSLNPGGPEQYF.